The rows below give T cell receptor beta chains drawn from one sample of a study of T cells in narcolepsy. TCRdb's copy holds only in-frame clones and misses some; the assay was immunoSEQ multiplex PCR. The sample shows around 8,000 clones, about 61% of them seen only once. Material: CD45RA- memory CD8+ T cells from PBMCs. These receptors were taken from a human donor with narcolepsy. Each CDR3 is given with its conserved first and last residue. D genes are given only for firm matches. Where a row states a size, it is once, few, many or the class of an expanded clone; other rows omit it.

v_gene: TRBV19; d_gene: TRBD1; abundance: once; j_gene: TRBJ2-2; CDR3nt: TGTGCCAGTAGTGCGTCCGGGACAGGGACCGGGGAGCTGTTTTTT; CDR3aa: CASSASGTGTGELFF
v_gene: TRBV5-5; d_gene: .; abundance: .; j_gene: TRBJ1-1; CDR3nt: TGTGCCAGCAGCCTGTCGGGGGGAACTGAAGCTTTCTTT; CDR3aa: CASSLSGGTEAFF
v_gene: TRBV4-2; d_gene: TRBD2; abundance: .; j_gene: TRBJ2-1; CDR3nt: TGTGCCAGCAGCCAAGATGGGACTAGCGGGTACAATGAGCAGTTCTTC; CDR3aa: CASSQDGTSGYNEQFF
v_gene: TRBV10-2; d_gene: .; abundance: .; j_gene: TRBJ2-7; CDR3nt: TGCGCCAGCAGCGAGGGGGCCTACGAGCAGTACTTC; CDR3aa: CASSEGAYEQYF
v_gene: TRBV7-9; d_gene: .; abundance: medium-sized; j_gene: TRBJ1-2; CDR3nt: TGTGCCAGCAGCGAAACAGGGCCTGGCTACACCTTC; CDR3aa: CASSETGPGYTF
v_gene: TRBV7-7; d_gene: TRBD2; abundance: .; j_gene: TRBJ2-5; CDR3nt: TGTGCTAGCAGCTTAGGAGGGGAGGGGACCCAGTACTTC; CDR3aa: CASSLGGEGTQYF
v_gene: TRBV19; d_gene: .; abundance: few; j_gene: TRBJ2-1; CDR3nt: TGTGCCAGTAGGTTCGGGACTCATAACAATGAGCAGTTCTTC; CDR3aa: CASRFGTHNNEQFF
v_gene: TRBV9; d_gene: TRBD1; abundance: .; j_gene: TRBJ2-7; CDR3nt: TGTGCCAGCAGCTTCTCAGGGGGCGCCGAGCAGTACTTC; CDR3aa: CASSFSGGAEQYF
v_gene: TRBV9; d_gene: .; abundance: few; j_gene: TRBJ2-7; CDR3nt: TGTGCCAGCAGCGCCGGCTACGAGCAGTACTTC; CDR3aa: CASSAGYEQYF
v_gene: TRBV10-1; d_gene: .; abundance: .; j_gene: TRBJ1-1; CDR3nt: TGCGCCAGCAGTGAGTTCGGGATGGTGAACACTGAAGCTTTCTTT; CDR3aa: CASSEFGMVNTEAFF
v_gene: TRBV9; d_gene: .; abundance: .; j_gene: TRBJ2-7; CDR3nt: TGTGCCAGCAGCGAACGGGACGCCTCCCTTTACGAGCAGTACTTC; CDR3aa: CASSERDASLYEQYF
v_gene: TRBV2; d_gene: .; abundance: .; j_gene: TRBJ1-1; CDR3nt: TGTGCCGGACGACGAGGGGCGGAACTCCCTATGAACACTGAAGCTTTCTTT; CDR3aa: CAGRRGAELPMNTEAFF
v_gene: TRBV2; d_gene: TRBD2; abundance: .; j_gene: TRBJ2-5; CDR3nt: TGTGCCAGCCTTACTAGCGGGGGGTACCAAGAGACCCAGTACTTC; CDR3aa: CASLTSGGYQETQYF
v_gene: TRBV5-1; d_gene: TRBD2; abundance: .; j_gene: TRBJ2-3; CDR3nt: TGCGCCAGCAGCGTGCCGGGACTAGAAAACACAGATACGCAGTATTTT; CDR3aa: CASSVPGLENTDTQYF
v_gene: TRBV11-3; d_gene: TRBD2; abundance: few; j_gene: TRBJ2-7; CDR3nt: TGTGCCAGCAGCCTCGGGGGGGGAGGCAACTACGAGCAGTACTTC; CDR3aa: CASSLGGGGNYEQYF
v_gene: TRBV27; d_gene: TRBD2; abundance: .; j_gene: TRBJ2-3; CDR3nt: TGTGCCAGCAGTTTATCGGCGAGCGGGGGCACAGATACGCAGTATTTT; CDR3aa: CASSLSASGGTDTQYF
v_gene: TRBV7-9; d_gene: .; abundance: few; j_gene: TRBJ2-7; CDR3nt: TGTGCCAGCAGCCCACAGGGATCAACCTACGAGCAGTACTTC; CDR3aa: CASSPQGSTYEQYF
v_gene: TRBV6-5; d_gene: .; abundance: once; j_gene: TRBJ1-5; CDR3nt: TGTGCCAGCAGTAGTTTCTCAGGGGGCAATCAGCCCCAGCATTTT; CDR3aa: CASSSFSGGNQPQHF
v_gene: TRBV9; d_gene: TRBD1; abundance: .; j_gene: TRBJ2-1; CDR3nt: TGTGCCAGCAGCTCGCCGACAGGGAGCAATGAGCAGTTCTTC; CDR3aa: CASSSPTGSNEQFF
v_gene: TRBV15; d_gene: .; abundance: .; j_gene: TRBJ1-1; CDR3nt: TGTGCCACCAGCAGAGATCGGGAGGCGAACACTGAAGCTTTCTTT; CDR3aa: CATSRDREANTEAFF
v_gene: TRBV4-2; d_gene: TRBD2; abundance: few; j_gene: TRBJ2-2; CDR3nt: TGTGCCAGCAGTCTAAGCGGGGGCGCGTTTCCCGGGGAGCTGTTTTTT; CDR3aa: CASSLSGGAFPGELFF
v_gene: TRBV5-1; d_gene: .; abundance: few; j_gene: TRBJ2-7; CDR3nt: TGCGCCAGCAGCCCCGGGACATTCCTCTACGAGCAGTACTTC; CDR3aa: CASSPGTFLYEQYF
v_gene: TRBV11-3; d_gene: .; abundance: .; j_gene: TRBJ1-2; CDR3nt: TGTGCCAGCAGCACTCACAGGGAATCTTGCTTC; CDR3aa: CASSTHRESCF
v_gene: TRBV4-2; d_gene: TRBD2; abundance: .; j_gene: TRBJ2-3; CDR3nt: TGTGCCAGCAGCCAAGAAGGCGGGGGAGGACCAGATACGCAGTATTTT; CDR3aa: CASSQEGGGGPDTQYF
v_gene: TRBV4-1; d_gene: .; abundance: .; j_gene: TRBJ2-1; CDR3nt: TGCGCCAGCAACAAACGATATTACGGACTCTTTAGCTCCTACAATGAGCAGTTCTTC; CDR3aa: CASNKRYYGLFSSYNEQFF
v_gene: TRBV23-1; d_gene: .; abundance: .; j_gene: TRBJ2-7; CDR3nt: TGCGCCAGGCGACCTTTTTCCACCCTCCACGAGCAGTACTTC; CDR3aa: CARRPFSTLHEQYF
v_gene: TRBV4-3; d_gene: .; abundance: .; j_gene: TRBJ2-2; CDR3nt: TGCGCCAGCAGCCAAGATAGGGCTAGCCCCGGGGAGCTGTTTTTT; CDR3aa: CASSQDRASPGELFF
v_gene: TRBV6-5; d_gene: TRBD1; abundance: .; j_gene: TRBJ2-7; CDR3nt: TGTGCCAGCAGCCTAGGACAGGGCGAGCAGTACTTC; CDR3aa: CASSLGQGEQYF
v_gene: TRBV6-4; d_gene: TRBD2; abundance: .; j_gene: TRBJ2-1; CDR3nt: TGTGCCAGCAGTGACTCGCGGGGGGGCTACAATGAGCAGTTCTTC; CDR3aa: CASSDSRGGYNEQFF
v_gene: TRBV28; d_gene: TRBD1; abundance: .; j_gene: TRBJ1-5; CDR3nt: TGTGCCAGCAGTGAAGACAGGGGGCAACAGCCCCAGCATTTT; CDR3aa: CASSEDRGQQPQHF
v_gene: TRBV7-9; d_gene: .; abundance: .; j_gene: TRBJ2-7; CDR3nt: TGTGCCAGCAGCTTTGATAGCTCCTACGAGCAGTACTTC; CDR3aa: CASSFDSSYEQYF
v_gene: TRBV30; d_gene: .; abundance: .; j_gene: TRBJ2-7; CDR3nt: TGTGCCTGGTCAGGGGTGGGGCGGGAGCAGTACTTC; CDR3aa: CAWSGVGREQYF
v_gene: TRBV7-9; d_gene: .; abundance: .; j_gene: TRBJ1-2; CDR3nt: TGTGCCAGCAGCCAGAGGGGGGGAACGGGTAACTATGGCTACACCTTC; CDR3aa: CASSQRGGTGNYGYTF
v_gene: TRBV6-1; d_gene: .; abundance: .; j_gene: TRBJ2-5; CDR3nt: TGTGCCAGCACCGAAGAGCATGTAGCAAAGACCCAGTACTTC; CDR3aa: CASTEEHVAKTQYF
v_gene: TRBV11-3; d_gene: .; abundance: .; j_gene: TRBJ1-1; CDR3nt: TGTGCCAGCAGCTTGTACCAGAATATGAACACTGAAGCTTTCTTT; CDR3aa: CASSLYQNMNTEAFF
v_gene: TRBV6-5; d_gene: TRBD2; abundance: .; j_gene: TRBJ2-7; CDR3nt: TGTGCCAGCAGCACCGAGCGGGGGACCTACGAGCAGTACTTC; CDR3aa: CASSTERGTYEQYF
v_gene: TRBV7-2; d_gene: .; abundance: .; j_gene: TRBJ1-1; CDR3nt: TGTGCCAGCAGCTTTAAGGGTGAAGCTTTCTTT; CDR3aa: CASSFKGEAFF
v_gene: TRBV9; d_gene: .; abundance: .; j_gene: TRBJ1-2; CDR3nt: TGTGCCAGCAGCGTAGACGGAAGCGCCGTCTATGGCTACACCTTC; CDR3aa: CASSVDGSAVYGYTF
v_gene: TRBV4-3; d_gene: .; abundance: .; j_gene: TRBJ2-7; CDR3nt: TGCGCCAGCAGCCAAGATTGGGGGGCGGGAGACTACGAGCAGTACTTC; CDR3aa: CASSQDWGAGDYEQYF
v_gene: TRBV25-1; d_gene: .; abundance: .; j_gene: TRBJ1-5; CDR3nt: TGTGCCAGCAGCGAAGGGACTCATAGGGAGCCCCAGCATTTT; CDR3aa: CASSEGTHREPQHF
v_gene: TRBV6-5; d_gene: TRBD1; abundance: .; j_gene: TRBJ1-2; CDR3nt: TGTGCCAGCAGTATCCAGGGGGCCTCCAATGGCTACACCTTC; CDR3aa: CASSIQGASNGYTF
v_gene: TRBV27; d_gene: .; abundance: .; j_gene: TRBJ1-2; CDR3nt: TGTGCCAGCACTCCCCTGGGGAGGAACTCCTATGGCTACACCTTC; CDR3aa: CASTPLGRNSYGYTF